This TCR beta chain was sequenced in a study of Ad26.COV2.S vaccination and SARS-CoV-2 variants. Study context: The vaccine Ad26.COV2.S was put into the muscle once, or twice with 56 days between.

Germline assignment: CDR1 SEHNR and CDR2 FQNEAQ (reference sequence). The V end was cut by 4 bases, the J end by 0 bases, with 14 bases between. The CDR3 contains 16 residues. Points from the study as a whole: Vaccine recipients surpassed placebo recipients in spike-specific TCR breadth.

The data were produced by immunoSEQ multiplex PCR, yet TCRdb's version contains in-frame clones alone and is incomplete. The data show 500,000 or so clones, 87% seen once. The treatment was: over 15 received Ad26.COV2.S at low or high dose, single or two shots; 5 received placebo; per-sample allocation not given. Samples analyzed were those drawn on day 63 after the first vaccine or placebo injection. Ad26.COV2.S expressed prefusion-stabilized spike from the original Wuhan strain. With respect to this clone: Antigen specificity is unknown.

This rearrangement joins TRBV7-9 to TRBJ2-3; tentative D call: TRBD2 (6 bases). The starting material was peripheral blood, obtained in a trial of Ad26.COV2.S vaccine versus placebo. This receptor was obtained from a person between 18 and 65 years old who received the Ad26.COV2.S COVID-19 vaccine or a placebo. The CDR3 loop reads CASSYRLDISTDTQYF. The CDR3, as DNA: TGTGCCAGCAGCTACCGACTAGACATTAGCACAGATACGCAGTATTTT.